This TCR beta chain came from a study of blood T cell repertoires in COVID-19. Per germline, CDR1 MNHEY and CDR2 SVGAGI. The CDR3 runs 15 residues. The V gene lost 8 bases and the J gene lost 1 base, with 17 bases spanning the gap. Data came from immunoSEQ multiplex PCR; TCRdb stores just in-frame clones and leaves some out. The repertoire holds 390,000 or so clones, with approximately 87% as singletons. The sample holds one count of this clone. Sequencing was done on a sample of PBMCs or T cells enriched from blood (not recorded which). V usage is TRBV6-5 and J usage is TRBJ1-1; maybe TRBD1 (5 bases). This TCR came from a woman aged 50 to 65 who had recovered from COVID-19. This CDR3 reads CASASQQVPNTEAFF. In DNA, the CDR3 is TGTGCCAGCGCGTCCCAACAGGTCCCGAACACTGAAGCTTTCTTT.